The clone carrying this TCR beta chain has at least ten counts. This CDR3 contains 12 residues. Germline values: CDR1 SGHRS, CDR2 YFSETQ. V was cut by 5 bases and J by 6 bases, with 12 bases left in between. Via MiXCR, TCRdb re-called the 5' RACE reads, giving one row per CDR3 protein. The sample lists 60,000 to 85,000 distinct CDR3 sequences; over 7% were seen once. These data are taken from a study of spatial heterogeneity in lung cancer. Time point specified: blood at routine non-recurrence follow-up after resection. The chain couples TRBV5-1 to TRBJ2-7; D is undetermined. The receptor was isolated from a female donor with early-stage non-small cell lung cancer. Sequencing was performed on PBMCs, taken at follow-up. The CDR3 sequence is CASSPGNVEQYF. The CDR3 nucleotides read TGCGCCAGCAGTCCGGGTAACGTCGAGCAGTACTTC.